These T cell receptor beta chains were read from a single sample in a study of CD8 T cells in Susac syndrome. TCRdb analysed the immunoSEQ multiplex PCR reads with MiXCR anew, one entry per CDR3 protein. The table lists 400,000 to 550,000 distinct CDR3 sequences, more than 80% of them singletons, with 0.12% in the top ten. Sequencing was performed on CD8+ T cells from PBMCs. All receptors come from a human donor with multiple sclerosis. CDR3s include the opening cysteine and the closing phenylalanine or tryptophan. The order of the fields is V gene, J gene, clone size, CDR3 protein. For some rows the clone size is stated as once, few or many, or as a class when expanded; others skip it.

v_gene: TRBV6-5; j_gene: TRBJ2-7; abundance: -; CDR3aa: CASSQGQFYEQYF
v_gene: TRBV19; j_gene: TRBJ2-1; abundance: -; CDR3aa: CASSIDGGVDEQFF
v_gene: TRBV28; j_gene: TRBJ1-3; abundance: -; CDR3aa: CASSTLDLGASGNTIYF
v_gene: TRBV4-1; j_gene: TRBJ1-2; abundance: once; CDR3aa: CASSSGTGDSYDYGYTF
v_gene: TRBV28; j_gene: TRBJ2-7; abundance: -; CDR3aa: CASSFNRGQGDYEQYF
v_gene: TRBV28; j_gene: TRBJ1-1; abundance: -; CDR3aa: CASSILGETEAFF
v_gene: TRBV15; j_gene: TRBJ2-1; abundance: -; CDR3aa: CATSRPGGLGGNEQFF
v_gene: TRBV27; j_gene: TRBJ2-1; abundance: -; CDR3aa: CASSSQGGFDEQFF
v_gene: TRBV15; j_gene: TRBJ2-4; abundance: -; CDR3aa: CATSRGEANIQYF
v_gene: TRBV28; j_gene: TRBJ2-1; abundance: -; CDR3aa: CASGTADNEQFF
v_gene: TRBV28; j_gene: TRBJ2-7; abundance: -; CDR3aa: CASRSWDYNSYEQYF
v_gene: TRBV27; j_gene: TRBJ2-2; abundance: -; CDR3aa: CASSPNPSGGNTGELFF
v_gene: TRBV3-1; j_gene: TRBJ1-3; abundance: -; CDR3aa: CASSSPRTGGNTIYF
v_gene: TRBV5-6; j_gene: TRBJ2-3; abundance: -; CDR3aa: CASSEPGQTDTQYF
v_gene: TRBV5-1; j_gene: TRBJ1-1; abundance: -; CDR3aa: CASSWNRPNTEAFF
v_gene: TRBV9; j_gene: TRBJ2-1; abundance: -; CDR3aa: CASSPRDHYNEQFF
v_gene: TRBV9; j_gene: TRBJ2-7; abundance: once; CDR3aa: CASSGREPRTYEQYF
v_gene: TRBV27; j_gene: TRBJ1-1; abundance: -; CDR3aa: CASSPGDRLAAMNTEAFF
v_gene: TRBV4-1; j_gene: TRBJ1-1; abundance: -; CDR3aa: CASSQETGFEAFF
v_gene: TRBV7-9; j_gene: TRBJ2-7; abundance: -; CDR3aa: CASSADRGPYEQYF
v_gene: TRBV24-1; j_gene: TRBJ2-1; abundance: -; CDR3aa: CATSDPGQGSNEQFF
v_gene: TRBV27; j_gene: TRBJ2-7; abundance: -; CDR3aa: CASRKRRGPSYEQYF
v_gene: TRBV27; j_gene: TRBJ2-7; abundance: -; CDR3aa: CASSLGTSVAYEQYF
v_gene: TRBV20-1; j_gene: TRBJ1-2; abundance: -; CDR3aa: CSARDPAGGIGYTF
v_gene: TRBV30; j_gene: TRBJ2-7; abundance: -; CDR3aa: CAWSVRYEQYF
v_gene: TRBV27; j_gene: TRBJ2-3; abundance: -; CDR3aa: CASSLRLAGREYADTQYF
v_gene: TRBV6-5; j_gene: TRBJ1-1; abundance: -; CDR3aa: CASSFPGQGNTEAFF
v_gene: TRBV29-1; j_gene: TRBJ2-1; abundance: -; CDR3aa: CSVEVRDRASDEQFF
v_gene: TRBV4-1; j_gene: TRBJ2-1; abundance: -; CDR3aa: CASSSLGAGLDDYNEQFF
v_gene: TRBV27; j_gene: TRBJ1-1; abundance: -; CDR3aa: CASSSPGPVGTEAFF
v_gene: TRBV27; j_gene: TRBJ2-7; abundance: -; CDR3aa: CASSLDQPGTAYEQYF
v_gene: TRBV7-9; j_gene: TRBJ1-6; abundance: -; CDR3aa: CASSPSDQTLHF
v_gene: TRBV7-6; j_gene: TRBJ2-2; abundance: -; CDR3aa: CASSLGGLGANTGELFF
v_gene: TRBV5-4; j_gene: TRBJ2-3; abundance: -; CDR3aa: CASSLAGQILADTQYF
v_gene: TRBV30; j_gene: TRBJ1-1; abundance: once; CDR3aa: CAWSRGEAFF
v_gene: TRBV11-2; j_gene: TRBJ1-2; abundance: -; CDR3aa: CASSHPMTENNYGYTF
v_gene: TRBV21-1; j_gene: TRBJ2-3; abundance: -; CDR3aa: CACPLARSTDTQYF
v_gene: TRBV6-1; j_gene: TRBJ1-3; abundance: few; CDR3aa: CASSEALRVSGNTIYF
v_gene: TRBV27; j_gene: TRBJ2-7; abundance: -; CDR3aa: CASSSGGGYEQYF
v_gene: TRBV2; j_gene: TRBJ2-7; abundance: -; CDR3aa: CASSTSSTLYEQYF
v_gene: TRBV18; j_gene: TRBJ1-1; abundance: -; CDR3aa: CASSPFGQGLVTEAFF
v_gene: TRBV7-9; j_gene: TRBJ1-1; abundance: -; CDR3aa: CASSPAVVPEAFF
v_gene: TRBV9; j_gene: TRBJ2-1; abundance: -; CDR3aa: CASSVRPAGETYNEQFF
v_gene: TRBV27; j_gene: TRBJ2-7; abundance: many; CDR3aa: CASSSGLSYEQYF
v_gene: TRBV30; j_gene: TRBJ1-6; abundance: -; CDR3aa: CAWNLFEGVSPLHF
v_gene: TRBV2; j_gene: TRBJ2-3; abundance: -; CDR3aa: CASTPGTHIADTQYF
v_gene: TRBV28; j_gene: TRBJ1-2; abundance: -; CDR3aa: CASSGGPFSYGYTF
v_gene: TRBV4-1; j_gene: TRBJ2-1; abundance: once; CDR3aa: CASSQGGFLSYNEQFF
v_gene: TRBV12-3/TRBV12-4; j_gene: TRBJ2-1; abundance: -; CDR3aa: CASKGGGWNEQFF
v_gene: TRBV14; j_gene: TRBJ1-2; abundance: -; CDR3aa: CASSLIPWTYGYTF
v_gene: TRBV30; j_gene: TRBJ1-2; abundance: -; CDR3aa: CAWREAGGYTF
v_gene: TRBV5-1; j_gene: TRBJ2-7; abundance: once; CDR3aa: CASSSGPGTGHYEQYF
v_gene: TRBV24-1; j_gene: TRBJ2-3; abundance: -; CDR3aa: CATTDTQYF
v_gene: TRBV27; j_gene: TRBJ2-7; abundance: -; CDR3aa: CASSLSPGGLSYEQYF
v_gene: TRBV6-1; j_gene: TRBJ2-2; abundance: -; CDR3aa: CASWVGGYTGELFF
v_gene: TRBV18; j_gene: TRBJ1-6; abundance: -; CDR3aa: CASSPGTEVYNSPLHF
v_gene: TRBV6-4; j_gene: TRBJ2-7; abundance: -; CDR3aa: CASRGLVNEQYF